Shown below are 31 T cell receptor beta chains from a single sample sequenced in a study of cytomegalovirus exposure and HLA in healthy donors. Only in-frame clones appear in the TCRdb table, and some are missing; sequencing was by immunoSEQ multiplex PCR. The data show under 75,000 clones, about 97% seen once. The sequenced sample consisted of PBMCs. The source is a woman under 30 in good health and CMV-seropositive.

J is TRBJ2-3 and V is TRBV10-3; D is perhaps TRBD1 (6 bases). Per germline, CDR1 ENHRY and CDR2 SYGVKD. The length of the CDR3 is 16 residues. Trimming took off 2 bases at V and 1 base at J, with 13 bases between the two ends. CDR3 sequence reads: CAISELTGRGTDTQYF. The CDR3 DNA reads TGTGCCATCAGTGAGCTCACAGGGAGAGGCACAGATACGCAGTATTTT.

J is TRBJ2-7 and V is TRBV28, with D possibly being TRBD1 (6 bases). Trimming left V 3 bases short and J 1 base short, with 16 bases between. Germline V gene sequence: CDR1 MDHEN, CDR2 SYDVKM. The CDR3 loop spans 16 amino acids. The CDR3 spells CASSFPTGRGSYEQYF. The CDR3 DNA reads TGTGCCAGCAGTTTCCCCACAGGGCGAGGGTCCTACGAGCAGTACTTC.

The CDR3 nucleotides are TGTGCCAGCAGCGTGGGACAGGGCACGACTAATGAAAAACTGTTTTTT. As protein: CASSVGQGTTNEKLFF. This chain joins TRBV7-9 and TRBJ1-4; TRBD1 aligns across 9 bases. The CDR3 extends over 16 amino acids. J gave up 2 bases and V 5 bases, and 6 bases lay outside the gene matches. Germline V gives CDR1 SEHNR, CDR2 FQNEAQ (reference sequence).

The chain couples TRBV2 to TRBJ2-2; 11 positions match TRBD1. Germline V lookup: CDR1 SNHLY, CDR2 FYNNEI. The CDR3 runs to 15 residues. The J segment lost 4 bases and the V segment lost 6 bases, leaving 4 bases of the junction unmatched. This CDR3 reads CASRRDRGTTGELFF. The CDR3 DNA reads TGTGCCAGCAGGAGGGACAGGGGGACCACCGGGGAGCTGTTTTTT. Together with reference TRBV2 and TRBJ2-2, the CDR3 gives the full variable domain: EPEVTQTPSHQVTQMGQEVILRCVPISNHLYFYWYRQILGQKVEFLVSFYNNEISEKSEIFDDQFSVERPDGSNFTLKIRSTKLEDSAMYFCASRRDRGTTGELFFGEGSRLTVL.

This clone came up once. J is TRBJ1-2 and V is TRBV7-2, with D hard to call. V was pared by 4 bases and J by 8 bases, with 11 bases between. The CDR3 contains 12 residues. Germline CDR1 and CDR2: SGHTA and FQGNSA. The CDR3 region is CASSSDLMGYTF. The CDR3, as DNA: TGTGCCAGCAGCTCAGATCTGATGGGCTACACCTTC.

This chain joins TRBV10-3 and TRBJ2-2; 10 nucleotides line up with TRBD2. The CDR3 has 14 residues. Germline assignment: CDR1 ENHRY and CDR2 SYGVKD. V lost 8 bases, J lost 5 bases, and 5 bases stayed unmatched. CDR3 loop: CAIQAGGRTGELFF. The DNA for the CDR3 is TGTGCCATCCAAGCGGGAGGGCGAACCGGGGAGCTGTTTTTT.

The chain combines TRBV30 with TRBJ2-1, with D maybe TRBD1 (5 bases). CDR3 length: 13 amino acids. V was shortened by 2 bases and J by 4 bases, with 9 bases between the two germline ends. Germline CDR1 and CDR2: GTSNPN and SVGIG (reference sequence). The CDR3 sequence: CAWSRRQYNEQFF. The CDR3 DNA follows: TGTGCCTGGAGTCGAAGACAGTACAATGAGCAGTTCTTC.

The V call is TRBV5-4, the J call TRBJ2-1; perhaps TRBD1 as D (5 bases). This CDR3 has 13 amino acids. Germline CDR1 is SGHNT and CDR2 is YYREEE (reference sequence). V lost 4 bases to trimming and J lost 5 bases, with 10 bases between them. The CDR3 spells CASSPDSDNEQFF. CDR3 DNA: TGTGCCAGCAGCCCCGACAGCGACAATGAGCAGTTCTTC.

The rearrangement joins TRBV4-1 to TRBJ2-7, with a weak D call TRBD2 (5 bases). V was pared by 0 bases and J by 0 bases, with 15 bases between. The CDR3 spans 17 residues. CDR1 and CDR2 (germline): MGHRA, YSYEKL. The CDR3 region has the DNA TGCGCCAGCAGCCAAGATTTGGGAGCACGGAACTCCTACGAGCAGTACTTC. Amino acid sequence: CASSQDLGARNSYEQYF.

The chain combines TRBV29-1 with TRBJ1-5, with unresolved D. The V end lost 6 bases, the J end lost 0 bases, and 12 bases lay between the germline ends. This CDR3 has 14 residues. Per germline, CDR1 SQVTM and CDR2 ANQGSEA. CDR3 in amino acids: CSVAQAGSNQPQHF. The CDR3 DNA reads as TGCAGCGTAGCCCAAGCGGGTAGCAATCAGCCCCAGCATTTT.

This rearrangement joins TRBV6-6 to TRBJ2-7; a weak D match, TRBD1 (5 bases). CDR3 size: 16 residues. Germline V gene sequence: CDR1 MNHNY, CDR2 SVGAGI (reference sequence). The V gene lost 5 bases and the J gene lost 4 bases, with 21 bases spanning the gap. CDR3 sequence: CASSGALSLSFYEQYF. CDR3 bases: TGTGCCAGCAGTGGGGCTTTATCGCTTTCCTTTTACGAGCAGTACTTC.

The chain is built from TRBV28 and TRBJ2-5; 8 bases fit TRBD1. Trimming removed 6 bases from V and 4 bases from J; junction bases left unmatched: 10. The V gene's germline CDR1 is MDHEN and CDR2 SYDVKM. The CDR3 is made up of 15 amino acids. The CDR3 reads CASSIQDRAGETQYF. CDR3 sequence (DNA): TGTGCCAGCAGCATTCAGGACAGGGCAGGAGAGACCCAGTACTTC.

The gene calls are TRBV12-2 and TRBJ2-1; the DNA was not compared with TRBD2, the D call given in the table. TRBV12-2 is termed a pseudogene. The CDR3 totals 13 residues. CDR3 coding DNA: TGTGCAAGTCGCCCTTCGGGGTGCAATGAGCAGTTCTTC. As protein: CASRPSGCNEQFF.

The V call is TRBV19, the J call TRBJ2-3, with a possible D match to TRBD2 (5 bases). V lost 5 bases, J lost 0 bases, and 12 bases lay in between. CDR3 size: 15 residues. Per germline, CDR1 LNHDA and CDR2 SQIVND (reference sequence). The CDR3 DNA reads TGTGCCAGTAGTCAGAGGGCAGGCAGCACAGATACGCAGTATTTT. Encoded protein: CASSQRAGSTDTQYF.

The CDR3, as DNA: TGTGCCAGCAGCCCCGGGACAGCTTCATACTACGAGCAGTACTTC. Protein sequence: CASSPGTASYYEQYF. V and J are TRBV11-2 and TRBJ2-7; 7 bases align to TRBD1. In germline, CDR1 is SGHAT, CDR2 FQNNGV. The CDR3 totals 15 residues. J gave up 3 bases and V 5 bases, and 10 bases lay outside the gene matches.

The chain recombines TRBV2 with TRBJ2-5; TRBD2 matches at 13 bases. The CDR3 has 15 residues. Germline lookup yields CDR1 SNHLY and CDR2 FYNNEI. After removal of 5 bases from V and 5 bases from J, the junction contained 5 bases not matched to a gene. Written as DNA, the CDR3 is TGTGCCAGCAGTTGGACTAGCGGGAGTGGGGAGACCCAGTACTTC. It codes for CASSWTSGSGETQYF.

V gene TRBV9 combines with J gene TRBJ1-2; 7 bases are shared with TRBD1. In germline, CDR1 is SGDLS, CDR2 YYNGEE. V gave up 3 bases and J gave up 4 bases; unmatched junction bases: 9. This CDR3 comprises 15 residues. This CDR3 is CASSDPRDSPYGYTF. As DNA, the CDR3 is TGTGCCAGCAGCGACCCACGGGACAGTCCCTATGGCTACACCTTC.

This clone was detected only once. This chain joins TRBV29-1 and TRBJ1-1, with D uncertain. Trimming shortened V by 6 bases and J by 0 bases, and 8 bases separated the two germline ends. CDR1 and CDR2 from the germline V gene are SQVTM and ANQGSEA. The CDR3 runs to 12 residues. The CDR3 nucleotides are TGCAGCGTCGCCGAGATGAACACTGAAGCTTTCTTT. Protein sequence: CSVAEMNTEAFF.

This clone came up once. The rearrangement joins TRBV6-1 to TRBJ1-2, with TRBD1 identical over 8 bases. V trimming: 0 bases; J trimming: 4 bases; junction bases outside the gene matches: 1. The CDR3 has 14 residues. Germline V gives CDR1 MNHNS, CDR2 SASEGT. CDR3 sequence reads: CASSEAQGAYGYTF. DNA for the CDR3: TGTGCCAGCAGTGAAGCGCAGGGGGCCTATGGCTACACCTTC.

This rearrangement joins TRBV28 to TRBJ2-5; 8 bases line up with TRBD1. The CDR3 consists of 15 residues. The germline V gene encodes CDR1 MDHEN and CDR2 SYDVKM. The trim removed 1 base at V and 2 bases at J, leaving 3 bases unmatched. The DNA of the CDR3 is TGTGCCAGCAGTTTATCGGGGACAGGTCAAGAGACCCAGTACTTC. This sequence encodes CASSLSGTGQETQYF.

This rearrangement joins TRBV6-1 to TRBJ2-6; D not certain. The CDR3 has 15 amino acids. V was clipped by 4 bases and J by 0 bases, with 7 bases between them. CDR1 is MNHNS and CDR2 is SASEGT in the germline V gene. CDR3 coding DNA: TGTGCCAGCAGTGGGGCAAGCTCTGGGGCCAACGTCCTGACTTTC. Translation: CASSGASSGANVLTF.

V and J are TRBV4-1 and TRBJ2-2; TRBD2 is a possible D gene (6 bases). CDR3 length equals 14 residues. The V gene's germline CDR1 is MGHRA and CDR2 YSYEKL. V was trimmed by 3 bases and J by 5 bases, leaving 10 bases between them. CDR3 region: CASSQGRDTGELFF. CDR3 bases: TGCGCCAGCAGCCAGGGGCGGGATACCGGGGAGCTGTTTTTT.

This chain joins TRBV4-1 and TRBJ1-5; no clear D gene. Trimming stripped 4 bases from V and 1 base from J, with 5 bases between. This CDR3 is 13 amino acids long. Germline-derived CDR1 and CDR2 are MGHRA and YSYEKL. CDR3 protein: CASSLVSNQPQHF. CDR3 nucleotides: TGCGCCAGCAGCCTAGTGAGCAATCAGCCCCAGCATTTT.

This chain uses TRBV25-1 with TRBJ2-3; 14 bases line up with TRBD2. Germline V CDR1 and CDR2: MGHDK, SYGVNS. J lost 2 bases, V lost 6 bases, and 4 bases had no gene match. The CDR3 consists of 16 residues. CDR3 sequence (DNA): TGTGCCAGCAGGTCGGGACTAGCGGGAGCCACAGATACGCAGTATTTT. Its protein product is CASRSGLAGATDTQYF. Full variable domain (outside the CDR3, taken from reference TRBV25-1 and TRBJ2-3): EADIYQTPRYLVIGTGKKITLECSQTMGHDKMYWYQQDPGMELHLIHYSYGVNSTEKGDLSSESTVSRIRTEHFPLTLESARPSHTSQYLCASRSGLAGATDTQYFGPGTRLTVL.

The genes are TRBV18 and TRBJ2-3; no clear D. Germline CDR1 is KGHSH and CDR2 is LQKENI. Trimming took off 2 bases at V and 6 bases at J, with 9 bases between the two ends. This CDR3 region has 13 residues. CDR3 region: CASSPTSGDTQYF. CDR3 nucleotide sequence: TGTGCCAGCTCACCAACCAGTGGCGATACGCAGTATTTT.

The CDR3 sequence: CSVDRSGRAGEQYF. As DNA, the CDR3 is TGCAGCGTTGATAGGAGCGGGAGGGCCGGCGAGCAGTACTTC. V usage is TRBV29-1 and J usage is TRBJ2-7; 10 bases are shared with TRBD2. This CDR3 has 14 residues. Germline V CDR1 and CDR2: SQVTM, ANQGSEA. Trimming removed 3 bases from V and 6 bases from J; junction bases left unmatched: 8.

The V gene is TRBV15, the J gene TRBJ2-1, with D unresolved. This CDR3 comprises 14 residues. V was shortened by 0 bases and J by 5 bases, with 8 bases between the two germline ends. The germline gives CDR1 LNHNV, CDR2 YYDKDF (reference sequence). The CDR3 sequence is CATSRDPSDNEQFF. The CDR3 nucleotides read TGTGCCACCAGCAGAGATCCGAGTGACAATGAGCAGTTCTTC.

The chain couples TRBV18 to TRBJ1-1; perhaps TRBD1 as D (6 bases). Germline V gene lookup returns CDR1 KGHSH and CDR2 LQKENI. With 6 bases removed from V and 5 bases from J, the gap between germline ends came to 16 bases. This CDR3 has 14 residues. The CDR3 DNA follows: TGTGCCAGCTCGCCCGGGGCAGGGGTGACTGAAGCTTTCTTT. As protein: CASSPGAGVTEAFF.

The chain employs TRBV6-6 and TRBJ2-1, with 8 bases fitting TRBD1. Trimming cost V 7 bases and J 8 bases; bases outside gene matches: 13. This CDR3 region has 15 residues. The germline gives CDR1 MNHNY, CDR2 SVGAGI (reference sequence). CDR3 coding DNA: TGTGCCAGCACCCCGAGGACAGGGAATTTGGATGAGCAGTTCTTC. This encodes CASTPRTGNLDEQFF.

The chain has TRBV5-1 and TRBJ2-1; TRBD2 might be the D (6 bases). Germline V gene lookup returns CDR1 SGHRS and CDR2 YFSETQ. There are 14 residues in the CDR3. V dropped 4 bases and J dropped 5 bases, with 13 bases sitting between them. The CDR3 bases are TGCGCCAGCAGCGTCGGGAGTATCGACAATGAGCAGTTCTTC. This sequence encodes CASSVGSIDNEQFF. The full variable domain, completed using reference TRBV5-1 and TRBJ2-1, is KAGVTQTPRYLIKTRGQQVTLSCSPISGHRSVSWYQQTPGQGLQFLFEYFSETQRNKGNFPGRFSGRQFSNSRSEMNVSTLELGDSALYLCASSVGSIDNEQFFGPGTRLTVL.

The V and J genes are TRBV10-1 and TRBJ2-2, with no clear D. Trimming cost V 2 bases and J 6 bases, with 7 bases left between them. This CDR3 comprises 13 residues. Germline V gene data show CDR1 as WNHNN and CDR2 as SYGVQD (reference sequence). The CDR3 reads CASSEAVAGELFF. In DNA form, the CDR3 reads TGCGCCAGCAGTGAGGCAGTGGCCGGGGAGCTGTTTTTT.